The clone carrying this T cell receptor beta chain came up a few times. The antigen is undetermined. One entry per CDR3 protein, called by TCRdb with MiXCR from the 5' RACE reads. Among 1.5 million to 2 million distinct CDR3 sequences listed, about 32% were seen once. This entry comes from a study of identical twins. Trimming stripped 2 bases from V and 0 bases from J, with 8 bases between. CDR3 size: 14 residues. Germline-derived CDR1 and CDR2 are SGHRS and YFSETQ. General study points: Among monozygotic twins, out-of-frame TCR alpha sharing exceeded what models predicted. A lower insertion count was a feature of abundant cord blood beta clonotypes, with no such feature in memory repertoires.

Sequencing was performed on cord blood. V gene TRBV5-1 combines with J gene TRBJ1-1, with D uncertain. The sequence came from a newborn girl in good health. The CDR3 DNA is TGCGCCAGCAGCTTCAGGTACTTGAACACTGAAGCTTTCTTT. Translated, it gives CASSFRYLNTEAFF.